This TCR beta chain was recorded in a study of cytomegalovirus exposure and HLA in healthy donors. As to this clone: Its antigen remains unknown.

Both 60 Vbeta primers and 13 Jbeta primers went into the PCR. Produced via immunoSEQ multiplex PCR; TCRdb's table is partial and in-frame only. Listed are 70,000 to 85,000 clones; around 7% falls within the top ten. Among the donors, all were healthy bone marrow donors. CDR1 is SQVTM and CDR2 is ANQGSEA in the germline V gene. J lost 5 bases, V lost 3 bases, and 5 bases had no gene match. The CDR3 is made up of 13 amino acids. Study outcomes and limitations: Most sequenced TCRs were rare (though some public TCRs occurred in many donors).

The chain employs TRBV29-1 and TRBJ2-5, with 8 bases fitting TRBD2. The clonotype comes from a female donor in good health and CMV-seropositive. The specimen sequenced was PBMCs. CDR3: CSVEGPGGETQYF. The DNA for the CDR3 is TGCAGCGTTGAGGGCCCGGGAGGGGAGACCCAGTACTTC.